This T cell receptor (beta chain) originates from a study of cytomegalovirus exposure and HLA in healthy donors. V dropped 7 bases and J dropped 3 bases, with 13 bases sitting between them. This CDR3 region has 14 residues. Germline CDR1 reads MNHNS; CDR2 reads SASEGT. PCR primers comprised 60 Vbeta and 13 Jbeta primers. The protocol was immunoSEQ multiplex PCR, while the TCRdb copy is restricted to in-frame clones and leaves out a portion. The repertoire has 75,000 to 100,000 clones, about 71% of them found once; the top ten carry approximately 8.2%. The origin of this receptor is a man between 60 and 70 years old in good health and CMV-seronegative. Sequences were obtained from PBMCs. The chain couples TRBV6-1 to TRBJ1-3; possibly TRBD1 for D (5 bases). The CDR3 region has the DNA TGTGCCAGCAAAACAGGTTTTGGTGGAAACACCATATATTTT. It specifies CASKTGFGGNTIYF.